A selection of T cell receptor beta chains follows, all from one sample in a study of blood T cell repertoires in COVID-19. Assay used: immunoSEQ multiplex PCR; TCRdb lists only in-frame clones, some missing. This repertoire shows a few hundred thousand clones, almost 85% found once; its top ten account for around 6.9%. Sequencing was done on a sample of peripheral blood. All receptors come from a human donor in a cohort sampled during active COVID-19. The CDR3 runs from the conserved cysteine through the conserved F or W. The D gene is left open where the match is weak. Clone size appears in some rows only: once, few, many, or a class for an expanded clone.

d_gene: TRBD1
j_gene: TRBJ2-7
abundance: -
v_gene: TRBV5-1
CDR3aa: CASSDRGGEQYF
CDR3nt: TGCGCCAGCAGCGACAGGGGAGGCGAGCAGTACTTC

d_gene: TRBD1
j_gene: TRBJ1-4
abundance: -
v_gene: TRBV5-5
CDR3aa: CASSPDRRLINEKLFF
CDR3nt: TGTGCCAGCAGCCCGGACAGGCGATTGATTAATGAAAAACTGTTTTTT

d_gene: -
j_gene: TRBJ1-2
abundance: -
v_gene: TRBV9
CDR3aa: CASTHGNQPNYGYTF
CDR3nt: TGTGCCAGCACCCACGGGAATCAGCCCAACTATGGCTACACCTTC

d_gene: TRBD1
j_gene: TRBJ1-5
abundance: few
v_gene: TRBV9
CDR3aa: CASSVGDRIFEPQHF
CDR3nt: TGTGCCAGCAGCGTAGGGGACAGGATATTTGAGCCCCAGCATTTT

d_gene: TRBD1
j_gene: TRBJ2-1
abundance: -
v_gene: TRBV20-1
CDR3aa: CSVDRGNEQFF
CDR3nt: TGCAGTGTAGACAGGGGTAATGAGCAGTTCTTC

d_gene: -
j_gene: TRBJ1-4
abundance: -
v_gene: TRBV30
CDR3aa: CAWSLGQKHEKLFF
CDR3nt: TGTGCCTGGAGTCTAGGACAGAAGCATGAAAAACTGTTTTTT

d_gene: -
j_gene: TRBJ1-1
abundance: -
v_gene: TRBV6-5
CDR3aa: CASSNRFGNTEAFF
CDR3nt: TGTGCCAGCAGTAACAGGTTTGGGAACACTGAAGCTTTCTTT

d_gene: TRBD1
j_gene: TRBJ1-6
abundance: -
v_gene: TRBV5-1
CDR3aa: CASRTGVYTPLHF
CDR3nt: TGCGCCAGCAGGACAGGGGTATATACACCCCTCCACTTT

d_gene: -
j_gene: TRBJ1-5
abundance: -
v_gene: TRBV7-2
CDR3aa: CASSPPGGFQPQHF
CDR3nt: TGTGCCAGCAGCCCCCCGGGGGGGTTTCAGCCCCAGCATTTT

d_gene: -
j_gene: TRBJ2-6
abundance: -
v_gene: TRBV10-3
CDR3aa: CAISREMSGANVLTF
CDR3nt: TGTGCCATCAGCAGGGAAATGTCGGGGGCCAACGTCCTGACTTTC

d_gene: -
j_gene: TRBJ1-2
abundance: once
v_gene: TRBV29-1
CDR3aa: CSVPKRMASGYTF
CDR3nt: TGCAGCGTCCCCAAGAGGATGGCTTCCGGCTACACCTTC

d_gene: -
j_gene: TRBJ2-5
abundance: -
v_gene: TRBV12-5
CDR3aa: CASGIAPTAGLRETQYF
CDR3nt: TGTGCTAGTGGTATCGCTCCGACAGCGGGTTTAAGGGAGACCCAGTACTTC

d_gene: TRBD1
j_gene: TRBJ2-1
abundance: -
v_gene: TRBV5-4
CDR3aa: CASSSRTGAEHNEQFF
CDR3nt: TGTGCCAGCAGTTCCCGGACAGGGGCAGAGCACAATGAGCAGTTCTTC

d_gene: TRBD1
j_gene: TRBJ1-4
abundance: -
v_gene: TRBV9
CDR3aa: CASSVDPLRGRGEKLFF
CDR3nt: TGTGCCAGCAGCGTAGATCCTCTCAGGGGGCGAGGTGAAAAACTGTTTTTT

d_gene: -
j_gene: TRBJ2-3
abundance: once
v_gene: TRBV29-1
CDR3aa: CSSGITDTQYF
CDR3nt: TGCAGCTCGGGTATCACAGATACGCAGTATTTT

d_gene: TRBD1
j_gene: TRBJ1-2
abundance: -
v_gene: TRBV5-5
CDR3aa: CASSLGGGANYGYTF
CDR3nt: TGTGCCAGCAGCTTGGGAGGGGGCGCAAACTATGGCTACACCTTC

d_gene: -
j_gene: TRBJ1-2
abundance: -
v_gene: TRBV6-5
CDR3aa: CASRFDGNYGYTF
CDR3nt: TGTGCCAGCAGATTTGACGGGAACTATGGCTACACCTTC

d_gene: TRBD2
j_gene: TRBJ2-2
abundance: -
v_gene: TRBV7-6
CDR3aa: CASSTRGLAETTGELFF
CDR3nt: TGTGCCAGCAGCACGCGTGGACTAGCGGAGACCACCGGGGAGCTGTTTTTT

d_gene: -
j_gene: TRBJ2-1
abundance: -
v_gene: TRBV12-5
CDR3aa: CASGSNYNEQFF
CDR3nt: TGTGCTAGTGGTTCCAACTACAATGAGCAGTTCTTC

d_gene: -
j_gene: TRBJ2-7
abundance: -
v_gene: TRBV6-5
CDR3aa: CASSTAGVGYEQYF
CDR3nt: TGTGCCAGCAGTACTGCAGGGGTAGGGTACGAGCAGTACTTC

d_gene: -
j_gene: TRBJ1-2
abundance: -
v_gene: TRBV30
CDR3aa: CAWNNGHTYGYTF
CDR3nt: TGTGCCTGGAACAATGGACACACCTATGGCTACACCTTC

d_gene: TRBD2
j_gene: TRBJ2-3
abundance: once
v_gene: TRBV27
CDR3aa: CASSLTSGGRVTQYF
CDR3nt: TGTGCCAGCAGTCTGACTAGCGGGGGGCGTGTTACGCAGTATTTT

d_gene: TRBD2
j_gene: TRBJ2-7
abundance: -
v_gene: TRBV6-2/TRBV6-3
CDR3aa: CASSRTSGVYEQYF
CDR3nt: TGTGCCAGCAGTCGGACTAGCGGGGTTTACGAGCAGTACTTC

d_gene: TRBD1
j_gene: TRBJ1-6
abundance: -
v_gene: TRBV12-3/TRBV12-4
CDR3aa: CASSPGGNSPLHF
CDR3nt: TGTGCCAGCAGTCCAGGGGGTAATTCACCCCTCCACTTT

d_gene: -
j_gene: TRBJ1-6
abundance: -
v_gene: TRBV12-3/TRBV12-4
CDR3aa: CASSLKRESPLHF
CDR3nt: TGTGCCAGCAGTTTAAAGCGGGAATCACCCCTCCACTTT

d_gene: TRBD1
j_gene: TRBJ1-4
abundance: once
v_gene: TRBV19
CDR3aa: CASSPDRVRVNEKLFF
CDR3nt: TGTGCCAGTAGCCCTGACAGGGTGAGGGTTAATGAAAAACTGTTTTTT

d_gene: -
j_gene: TRBJ1-3
abundance: -
v_gene: TRBV12-3/TRBV12-4
CDR3aa: CASTRNGTLYF
CDR3nt: TGTGCCAGCACCCGAAATGGGACTTTATATTTT

d_gene: -
j_gene: TRBJ1-2
abundance: few
v_gene: TRBV3-1/TRBV3-2
CDR3aa: CASSLRTGNGYTF
CDR3nt: TGTGCCAGCAGCCTCCGAACAGGGAATGGCTACACCTTC

d_gene: -
j_gene: TRBJ2-5
abundance: -
v_gene: TRBV9
CDR3aa: CASSVSLVAETQYF
CDR3nt: TGTGCCAGCAGCGTGAGCCTTGTCGCAGAGACCCAGTACTTC

d_gene: TRBD1
j_gene: TRBJ1-2
abundance: -
v_gene: TRBV30
CDR3aa: CASGGQHYGYTF
CDR3nt: TGTGCCTCAGGGGGACAGCACTATGGCTACACCTTC

d_gene: TRBD2
j_gene: TRBJ2-7
abundance: -
v_gene: TRBV6-5
CDR3aa: CASSYNPGLNSYEQYF
CDR3nt: TGTGCCAGCAGTTATAATCCGGGACTAAACTCCTACGAGCAGTACTTC

d_gene: TRBD2
j_gene: TRBJ2-7
abundance: once
v_gene: TRBV19
CDR3aa: CASSIGRGDYEQYF
CDR3nt: TGTGCCAGTAGTATTGGGCGGGGGGACTACGAGCAGTACTTC

d_gene: -
j_gene: TRBJ2-2
abundance: -
v_gene: TRBV5-1
CDR3aa: CASSEVPRDTGELFF
CDR3nt: TGCGCCAGCAGCGAGGTACCGCGGGACACCGGGGAGCTGTTTTTT

d_gene: -
j_gene: TRBJ2-1
abundance: -
v_gene: TRBV27
CDR3aa: CASSYRQVTNEQFF
CDR3nt: TGTGCCAGCAGTTACAGGCAGGTCACCAATGAGCAGTTCTTC

d_gene: TRBD1
j_gene: TRBJ2-3
abundance: -
v_gene: TRBV24-1
CDR3aa: CATALAGGSDTQYF
CDR3nt: TGTGCCACCGCCCTGGCAGGGGGCTCAGATACGCAGTATTTT

d_gene: -
j_gene: TRBJ2-5
abundance: -
v_gene: TRBV7-9
CDR3aa: CASSPRDSPGETQYF
CDR3nt: TGTGCCAGCAGCCCACGGGACTCCCCGGGAGAGACCCAGTACTTC

d_gene: TRBD1
j_gene: TRBJ1-2
abundance: -
v_gene: TRBV7-3
CDR3aa: CASSRGQGYYGYTF
CDR3nt: TGTGCCAGCAGCCGTGGACAGGGATACTATGGCTACACCTTC

d_gene: -
j_gene: TRBJ2-3
abundance: -
v_gene: TRBV9
CDR3aa: CASSVGGDTQYF
CDR3nt: TGTGCCAGCAGCGTAGGCGGCGATACGCAGTATTTT

d_gene: -
j_gene: TRBJ1-4
abundance: -
v_gene: TRBV15
CDR3aa: CATSRSRVILNEKLFF
CDR3nt: TGTGCCACCAGTAGGAGCAGGGTTATACTTAATGAAAAACTGTTTTTT

d_gene: -
j_gene: TRBJ2-2
abundance: -
v_gene: TRBV4-2
CDR3aa: CASSLPRAGGSGELFF
CDR3nt: TGTGCCAGCAGCCTACCCAGGGCAGGGGGGTCCGGGGAGCTGTTTTTT

d_gene: -
j_gene: TRBJ1-2
abundance: -
v_gene: TRBV7-2
CDR3aa: CASSQRPTNYGYTF
CDR3nt: TGTGCCAGCAGCCAACGTCCTACTAACTATGGCTACACCTTC

d_gene: -
j_gene: TRBJ2-3
abundance: -
v_gene: TRBV6-5
CDR3aa: CASSYRLLTDTQYF
CDR3nt: TGTGCCAGCAGTTATAGACTACTCACAGATACGCAGTATTTT

d_gene: TRBD1
j_gene: TRBJ1-5
abundance: -
v_gene: TRBV5-1
CDR3aa: CASSFGQGSNQPQHF
CDR3nt: TGCGCCAGCAGCTTTGGACAGGGGTCGAATCAGCCCCAGCATTTT

d_gene: -
j_gene: TRBJ2-7
abundance: -
v_gene: TRBV4-2
CDR3aa: CASSQEYRDEQYF
CDR3nt: TGTGCCAGCAGCCAAGAGTATCGCGACGAGCAGTACTTC

d_gene: TRBD1
j_gene: TRBJ1-5
abundance: -
v_gene: TRBV9
CDR3aa: CASGAGQGPNQPQHF
CDR3nt: TGTGCCAGCGGGGCGGGACAGGGCCCTAATCAGCCCCAGCATTTT

d_gene: -
j_gene: TRBJ2-1
abundance: few
v_gene: TRBV30
CDR3aa: CAWSVPPQRAEQFF
CDR3nt: TGTGCCTGGAGTGTACCCCCACAGCGGGCCGAGCAGTTCTTC

d_gene: -
j_gene: TRBJ1-5
abundance: once
v_gene: TRBV4-1
CDR3aa: CASSLMRDGRNQPQHF
CDR3nt: TGCGCCAGCAGCCTTATGCGGGACGGCCGCAATCAGCCCCAGCATTTT

d_gene: TRBD2
j_gene: TRBJ2-3
abundance: few
v_gene: TRBV7-9
CDR3aa: CASSLGGTSGDTQYF
CDR3nt: TGTGCCAGCAGCCTGGGGGGAACTAGCGGAGATACGCAGTATTTT

d_gene: -
j_gene: TRBJ2-7
abundance: -
v_gene: TRBV7-9
CDR3aa: CASSLREGRNEQYF
CDR3nt: TGTGCCAGCAGCCTGCGGGAAGGGAGGAACGAGCAGTACTTC